The 18 T cell receptor beta chains listed next were all sequenced from one sample in a study of blood T cell repertoires in COVID-19. TCRdb's table, derived via immunoSEQ multiplex PCR, lists solely in-frame clones and lacks some. The table shows 140,000 to 150,000 clones, with around 84% occurring only once. Source material: peripheral blood. The receptor set was obtained from a man in his 60s with active or convalescent COVID-19.

The chain combines TRBV25-1 with TRBJ1-5, with TRBD1 as a possible D gene (5 bases). Germline CDR1 reads MGHDK; CDR2 reads SYGVNS. This CDR3 is 14 amino acids long. V lost 5 bases, J lost 3 bases, and 11 bases lay in between. The CDR3 loop reads CASSQGRINQPQHF. CDR3 nucleotides: TGTGCCAGCAGTCAGGGCCGAATCAATCAGCCCCAGCATTTT.

The chain has TRBV6-2 or TRBV6-3 and TRBJ1-5; no clear D gene. CDR1 MNHEY and CDR2 SVGEGT come from the germline V gene. The CDR3 covers 15 residues. Trimming removed 3 bases from V and 4 bases from J, with 13 bases in between. CDR3 sequence (DNA): TGTGCCAGCAGTTATTTAGGACTGGGAAATCAGCCCCAGCATTTT. This codes for CASSYLGLGNQPQHF.

The chain employs TRBV7-9 and TRBJ2-2, with 7 bases lining up with TRBD1. V trimming: 1 base; J trimming: 6 bases; junction bases outside the gene matches: 8. The CDR3 sequence is 16 residues long. CDR1 is SEHNR, CDR2 FQNEAQ, per germline (reference sequence). Here the CDR3 reads CASSLGGGTAAGELFF. CDR3 nucleotide sequence: TGTGCCAGCAGCTTAGGAGGGGGCACGGCAGCCGGGGAGCTGTTTTTT.

This sequence joins TRBV19 and TRBJ2-1; 7 nucleotides agree with TRBD2. The J segment lost 8 bases and the V segment lost 7 bases, leaving 8 bases of the junction unmatched. From germline, CDR1 is LNHDA and CDR2 SQIVND (reference sequence). The CDR3 sequence is 13 residues long. The CDR3 DNA reads as TGTGCCAGTACCTCTCGGCGGGGGTATGAGCAGTTCTTC. This gives the protein CASTSRRGYEQFF.

This clone has just a few counts. The V gene is TRBV28, the J gene TRBJ1-3; D is undetermined. V gave up 0 bases and J gave up 1 base, with 13 bases separating them. The germline CDR1 and CDR2 sequences are MDHEN and SYDVKM. This CDR3 region has 17 residues. The CDR3 DNA reads TGTGCCAGCAGTTTATGGGGCGGGCGGGGATCTGGAAACACCATATATTTT. It translates to CASSLWGGRGSGNTIYF.

The CDR3 sequence is CASTLEGTDRSPLHF. The CDR3, as DNA: TGTGCCAGCACCTTAGAGGGGACAGATCGCTCACCCCTCCACTTT. The chain is built from TRBV2 and TRBJ1-6, with TRBD1 matching over 7 bases. The CDR3 extends over 15 amino acids. Germline CDR1 and CDR2: SNHLY and FYNNEI. With V trimmed by 7 bases and J by 10 bases, 13 bases remained unmatched.

The chain uses TRBV7-9 and TRBJ1-3; D is ambiguous. Trimming removed 7 bases from V and 0 bases from J, with 10 bases in between. CDR1 and CDR2 from the germline V gene are SEHNR and FQNEAQ (reference sequence). This CDR3 spans 14 amino acids. The CDR3 coding sequence is TGTGCCAGCATCGAGGAGAGCTCTGGAAACACCATATATTTT. This sequence encodes CASIEESSGNTIYF.

The chain employs TRBV12-3 or TRBV12-4 and TRBJ2-2; a possible D gene is TRBD1 (5 bases). The CDR3 contains 13 residues. V gave up 10 bases and J gave up 5 bases, with 14 bases separating them. CDR3 sequence reads: CAMGQGRTGELFF. DNA for the CDR3: TGTGCCATGGGGCAGGGAAGAACCGGGGAGCTGTTTTTT.

The chain combines TRBV7-2 with TRBJ2-4; D call uncertain. Trimming stripped 2 bases from V and 9 bases from J, with 8 bases between. The CDR3 contains 12 residues. The germline V gene has CDR1 SGHTA and CDR2 FQGNSA. The CDR3 loop reads CASSLQEGIQYF. The CDR3 DNA reads TGTGCCAGCAGCTTACAGGAAGGCATTCAGTACTTC.

The chain combines TRBV6-5 with TRBJ2-7, with 9 nucleotides matching TRBD2. This CDR3 is 14 amino acids long. The junction had 10 bases not matched to a gene; V was cut back by 7 bases and J by 6 bases. Germline-derived CDR1 and CDR2 are MNHEY and SVGAGI. CDR3 DNA: TGTGCCAGCATGAGAGGCGGCGGGAGGGCCGAGCAGTACTTC. Amino acids: CASMRGGGRAEQYF.

For the CDR3, the DNA is TGTGCCAGCAGCTTAAAGCCCCCGGGGGACCTCATCACAGGAGAGCAGTACTTC. Encoded protein: CASSLKPPGDLITGEQYF. The chain carries TRBV7-3 and TRBJ2-7; weak D call: TRBD2 (6 bases). Germline V CDR1 and CDR2: SGHTA, FQGTGA. This CDR3 comprises 18 residues. The V and J ends lost 1 base and 7 bases respectively, with 26 bases between them.

The chain employs TRBV14 and TRBJ2-7, with TRBD1 identical over 7 bases. Germline trimming cut 8 bases from V and 1 base from J; bases unmatched to any gene: 14. The CDR3 runs to 16 residues. Germline V gene lookup returns CDR1 SGHDN and CDR2 FVKESK. This CDR3 reads CASQISRGLKSYEQYF. The CDR3 nucleotides are TGTGCCAGCCAAATCAGTAGGGGGCTTAAGTCCTACGAGCAGTACTTC.

The chain employs TRBV5-1 and TRBJ2-5, with no clear D. This CDR3 is 14 amino acids long. Germline V lookup: CDR1 SGHRS, CDR2 YFSETQ. Trimming left V 1 base short and J 1 base short, with 8 bases between. The CDR3 protein is CASSLNRPQETQYF. CDR3 DNA sequence: TGCGCCAGCAGCTTGAACAGACCCCAAGAGACCCAGTACTTC.

The chain combines TRBV7-7 with TRBJ1-1; possibly TRBD1 for D (5 bases). CDR3 size: 15 residues. Germline V gives CDR1 SSHAT, CDR2 FNYEAQ (reference sequence). Trimming stripped 8 bases from V and 6 bases from J, with 22 bases between. The DNA for the CDR3 is TGTGCCAGCGCTCGGGCCGGGGGAGGAGAGGCTGAAGCTTTCTTT. Translating gives CASARAGGGEAEAFF.

CDR3 sequence (DNA): TGCGCCAGCAGCCTCGGCGCACTAGCTTCACGTCAGCAGTTCTTC. Translated, it gives CASSLGALASRQQFF. The V and J genes are TRBV4-3 and TRBJ2-1, with D tentatively TRBD2 (6 bases). This CDR3 has 15 amino acids. V lost 4 bases, J lost 11 bases, and 21 bases lay in between. CDR1 and CDR2 (germline): LGHNA, YSLEER.

CDR3: CASSHPTGTGTYEQYF. CDR3 nucleotides: TGCGCCAGCAGCCACCCCACCGGGACAGGGACCTACGAGCAGTACTTC. V gene TRBV4-1 combines with J gene TRBJ2-7; 9 nucleotides line up with TRBD1. With V trimmed by 3 bases and J by 2 bases, 8 bases remained unmatched. CDR3 length: 16 amino acids. CDR1 is MGHRA, CDR2 YSYEKL, per germline.

The genes are TRBV3-1 (or the pseudogene TRBV3-2) and TRBJ2-3, with D hard to call. Trimming removed 1 base from V and 8 bases from J, with 7 bases in between. The CDR3 has 12 residues. Per the germline V gene, CDR1 is LGHDT and CDR2 is YNNKEL (reference sequence). This chain's CDR3 is CASSQGLATQYF. CDR3 coding DNA: TGTGCCAGCAGCCAAGGGCTGGCTACGCAGTATTTT.

The chain uses TRBV5-6 and TRBJ1-4; D gene unclear. Germline V CDR1 and CDR2: SGHDT, YYEEEE. Trimming stripped 0 bases from V and 8 bases from J, with 8 bases between. This CDR3 is built from 13 residues. In DNA, the CDR3 is TGTGCCAGCAGCTTGGAGTTGCGCGAAAAACTGTTTTTT. This gives the protein CASSLELREKLFF.